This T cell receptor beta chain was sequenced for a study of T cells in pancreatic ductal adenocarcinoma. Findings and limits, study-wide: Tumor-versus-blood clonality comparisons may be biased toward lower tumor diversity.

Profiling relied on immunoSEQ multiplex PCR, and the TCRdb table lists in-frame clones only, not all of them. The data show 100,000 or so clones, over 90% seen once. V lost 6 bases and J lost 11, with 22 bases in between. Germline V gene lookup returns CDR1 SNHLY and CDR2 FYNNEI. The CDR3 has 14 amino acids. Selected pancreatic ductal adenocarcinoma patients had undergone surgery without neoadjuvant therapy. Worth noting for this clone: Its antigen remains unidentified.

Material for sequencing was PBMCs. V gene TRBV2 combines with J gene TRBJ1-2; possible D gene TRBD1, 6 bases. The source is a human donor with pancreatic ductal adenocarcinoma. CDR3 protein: CASSLTTARGGYTF. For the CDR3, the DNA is TGTGCCAGCAGCTTAACGACAGCGAGGGGGGGGTACACCTTC.